The 4 T cell receptor beta chains below were found in one sample sequenced in a study of shared clonotypes between healthy human individuals. Profiling relied on immunoSEQ multiplex PCR, and the TCRdb table lists in-frame clones only, not all of them. The sample comprises over 1.4 million clones, over 95% of which are singletons, and over 1% rests with the top ten. Source material: naive CD4+ T cells sorted from blood. Indicated subset: CD45RA+ positively selected. These receptors were obtained from a man aged 25-40 years in good health.

V gene TRBV13 combines with J gene TRBJ2-2; either TRBD1 or TRBD2 may fit D (6 bases each). CDR1 and CDR2 from the germline V gene are PRHDT and FYEKMQ (reference sequence). The CDR3 loop spans 16 amino acids. The V and J ends lost 7 bases and 4 bases respectively, with 19 bases between them. CDR3 residues: CASTLSRGRITGELFF. CDR3 in DNA: TGTGCCAGCACCCTTAGCCGGGGGCGCATCACCGGGGAGCTGTTTTTT.

The rearrangement joins TRBV5-1 to TRBJ1-4; possibly TRBD1 for D (6 bases). The V gene's germline CDR1 is SGHRS and CDR2 YFSETQ. Trimming cost V 0 bases and J 8 bases, with 11 bases left between them. This CDR3 has 14 amino acids. The DNA of the CDR3 is TGCGCCAGCAGCTTGGAGGGGGGCACCGAAAAACTGTTTTTT. Translated, it gives CASSLEGGTEKLFF. Using reference TRBV5-1 and TRBJ1-4 for the parts outside the CDR3, the full variable domain is KAGVTQTPRYLIKTRGQQVTLSCSPISGHRSVSWYQQTPGQGLQFLFEYFSETQRNKGNFPGRFSGRQFSNSRSEMNVSTLELGDSALYLCASSLEGGTEKLFFGSGTQLSVL.

The V gene is TRBV5-6, the J gene TRBJ2-5; D uncertain. This CDR3 region has 11 residues. Deletions cut 4 bases from V and 4 bases from J, with 5 bases between. Germline loops: CDR1 SGHDT, CDR2 YYEEEE. The CDR3 DNA follows: TGTGCCAGCAGCAAATCAGAGACCCAGTACTTC. It encodes CASSKSETQYF.

V gene TRBV25-1 combines with J gene TRBJ2-1; TRBD2 is a possible D gene (6 bases). V shed 4 bases and J shed 12 bases, with 16 bases lying between them. The CDR3 consists of 13 residues. CDR1 and CDR2 (germline): MGHDK, SYGVNS. DNA of the CDR3: TGTGCCAGCAGTGCCTTCCATGGAGGGAGGCAGTTCTTC. Its protein is CASSAFHGGRQFF.